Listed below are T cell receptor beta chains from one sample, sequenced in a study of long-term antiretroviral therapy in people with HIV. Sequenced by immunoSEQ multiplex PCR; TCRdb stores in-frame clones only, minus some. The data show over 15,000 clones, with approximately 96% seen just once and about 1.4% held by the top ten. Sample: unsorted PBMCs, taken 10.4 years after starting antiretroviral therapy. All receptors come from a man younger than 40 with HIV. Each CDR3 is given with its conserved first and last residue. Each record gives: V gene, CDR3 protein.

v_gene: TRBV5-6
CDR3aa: CASTFRGLGVEKLFF

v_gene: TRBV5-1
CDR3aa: CASSLTWGQSPLHF

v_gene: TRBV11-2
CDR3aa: CASSLDRTGGSQETQYF

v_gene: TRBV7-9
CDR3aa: CASSFSGAVPQETQYF

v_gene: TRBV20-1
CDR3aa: CSAKRQIEQYF

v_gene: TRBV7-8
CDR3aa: CASSLTGTQPQHF

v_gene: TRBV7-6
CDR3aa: CASSFQLQDTNEKLFF

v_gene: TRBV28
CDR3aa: CASSLSDGQYGYTF

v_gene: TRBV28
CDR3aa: CASSSGTGVVDGYTF

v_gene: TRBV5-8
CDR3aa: CASSLESRGTQYF

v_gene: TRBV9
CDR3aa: CASSVDRNTGELFF

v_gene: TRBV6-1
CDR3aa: CASSEAGSGANVLTF

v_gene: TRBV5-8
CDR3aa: CASTVSGANVLTF

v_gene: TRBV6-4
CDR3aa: CASSDSPTSYNEQFF

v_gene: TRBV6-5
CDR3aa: CASSYRDRGLGGYTF

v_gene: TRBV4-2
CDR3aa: CASSQEGGEQPQHF

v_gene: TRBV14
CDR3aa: CASSQRGFWTEAFF

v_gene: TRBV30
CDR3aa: CAWSSGHNSPLHF

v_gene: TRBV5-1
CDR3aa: CASSLGQGDSYNEQFF

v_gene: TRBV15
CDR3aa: CATSNLQRTLLNSPLHF

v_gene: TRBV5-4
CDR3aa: CASSPGTEETQYF

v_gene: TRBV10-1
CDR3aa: CASSPGTGYHDEQFF

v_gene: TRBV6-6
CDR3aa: CASSSGYYQPQHF

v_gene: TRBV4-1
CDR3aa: CASSQMALETTNTGELFF

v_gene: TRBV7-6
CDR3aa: CASSLGRVQETQYF

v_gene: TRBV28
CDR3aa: CASRVVSYGYTF

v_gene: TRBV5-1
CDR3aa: CASSFEGSYGYTF

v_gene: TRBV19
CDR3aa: CASSTRQVQNIQYF

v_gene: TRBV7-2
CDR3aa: CASSTLMVQVDTQYF

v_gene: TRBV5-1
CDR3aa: CASSLGPIAGQPQHF

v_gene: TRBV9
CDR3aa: CASSVSPNGNQPQHF

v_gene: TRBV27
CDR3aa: CASSLQGAEGGYTF

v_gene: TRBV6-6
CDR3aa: CASSLIGGSSTF

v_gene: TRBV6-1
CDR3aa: CASSEDSHNEQFF

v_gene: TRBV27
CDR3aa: CASSFLGPSTDTQYF

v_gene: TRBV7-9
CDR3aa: CASIQGDGDTIYF

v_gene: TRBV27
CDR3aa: CASSYGVNTEAFF

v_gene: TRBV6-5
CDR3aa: CASSNTGPFYGYTF

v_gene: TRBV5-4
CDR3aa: CASSLRGRTSQETQYF

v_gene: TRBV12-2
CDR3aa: CGFPRQGVFGYTF

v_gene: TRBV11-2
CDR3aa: CASSVVGGSSYNSPLHF

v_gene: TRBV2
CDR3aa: CASIPRGLYEQYF

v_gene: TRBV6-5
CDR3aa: CASSPRQSSLETQYF

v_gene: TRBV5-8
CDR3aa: CASSLFQNTDTQYF

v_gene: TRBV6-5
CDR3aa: CASSYSSSRPKETQYF

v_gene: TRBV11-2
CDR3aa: CATAGGYNEQFF

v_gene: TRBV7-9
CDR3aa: CASSVTGGSGETQYF

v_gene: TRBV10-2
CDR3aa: CASTGTSGVYEQYF

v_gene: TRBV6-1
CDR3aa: CASTRDQGAFHEQFF

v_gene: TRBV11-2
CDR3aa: CASSSHGQGNEQFF

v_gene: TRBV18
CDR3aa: CASSPPSRGRNTIYF

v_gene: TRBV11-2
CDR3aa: CASSLGQFTDTQYF

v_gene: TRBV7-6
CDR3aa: CASSLDINQPQHF

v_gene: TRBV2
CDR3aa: CASSEVLGPVLFF

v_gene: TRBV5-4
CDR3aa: CASSGQGGHPHEQFF

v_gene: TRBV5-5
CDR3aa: CASSNRDNTEAFF

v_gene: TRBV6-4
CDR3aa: CASSDSQREYNEQFF